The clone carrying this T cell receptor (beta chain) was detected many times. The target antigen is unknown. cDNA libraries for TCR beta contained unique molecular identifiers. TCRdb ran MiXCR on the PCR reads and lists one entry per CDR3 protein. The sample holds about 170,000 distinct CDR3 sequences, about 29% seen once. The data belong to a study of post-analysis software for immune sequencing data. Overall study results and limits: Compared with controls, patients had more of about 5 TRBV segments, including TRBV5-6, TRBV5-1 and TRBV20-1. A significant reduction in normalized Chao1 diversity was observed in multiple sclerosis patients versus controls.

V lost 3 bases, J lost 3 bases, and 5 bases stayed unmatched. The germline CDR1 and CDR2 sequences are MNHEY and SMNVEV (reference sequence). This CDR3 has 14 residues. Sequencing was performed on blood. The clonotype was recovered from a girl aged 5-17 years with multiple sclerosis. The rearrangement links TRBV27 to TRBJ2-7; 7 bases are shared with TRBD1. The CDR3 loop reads CASSLKGGIYEQYF. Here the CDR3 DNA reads TGTGCCAGCAGTTTGAAAGGGGGCATCTACGAGCAGTACTTC.